The 15 T cell receptor beta chains below all came from one sample that was sequenced in a study of CD8+ T cells in alopecia areata. RNA was extracted and reverse transcribed into cDNA as the sequencing template. Only in-frame clones appear in the TCRdb table, and some are missing; sequencing was by immunoSEQ multiplex PCR. The sample consists of about 120,000 clones, roughly 50% of them appearing once. This material consisted of CD8+ T cells sorted from blood, taken at week 0. The receptors were sampled from a human donor with alopecia areata.

This clone was observed a few times. The V and J genes are TRBV19 and TRBJ1-5; TRBD1 might be the D (5 bases). Trimming cost V 5 bases and J 11 bases, with 10 bases left between them. The CDR3 loop spans 11 amino acids. In germline, CDR1 is LNHDA, CDR2 SQIVND (reference sequence). CDR3 nucleotides: TGTGCCAGTAGTCCCGGGGGGGCCCAGCATTTT. Amino acids: CASSPGGAQHF.

In DNA, the CDR3 is TGTGCCTGGAGTGTAAGGGACTGGACCTACAATGAGCAGTTCTTC. Its protein is CAWSVRDWTYNEQFF. V is TRBV30 and J is TRBJ2-1; D is possibly TRBD2 (6 bases). Germline CDR1 GTSNPN, CDR2 SVGIG (reference sequence). The CDR3 runs to 15 residues. The V end was cut by 0 bases, the J end by 2 bases, with 11 bases between.

The rearrangement uses TRBV13 and TRBJ1-4; a weak D match, TRBD1 (5 bases). This CDR3 region has 16 residues. CDR1 is PRHDT and CDR2 is FYEKMQ in the germline V gene (reference sequence). The germline V and J ends were trimmed by 5 bases and 8 bases, with 21 bases remaining between them. This chain's CDR3 is CASSPPGGGKDEKLFF. The CDR3 DNA reads as TGTGCCAGCAGCCCACCCGGCGGGGGTAAGGACGAAAAACTGTTTTTT.

V usage is TRBV27 and J usage is TRBJ2-5; a weak D match, TRBD2 (6 bases). This CDR3 has 15 residues. Per germline, CDR1 MNHEY and CDR2 SMNVEV (reference sequence). The ends were cut back, 8 bases at V and 2 bases at J, with 18 bases in the middle. The CDR3 bases are TGTGCCAGCGCCGGGTGGTCGGGGGAGCAAGAGACCCAGTACTTC. Translated: CASAGWSGEQETQYF.

The chain links TRBV4-2 to TRBJ2-6, with TRBD1 as a possible D gene (5 bases). CDR1 LGHNA and CDR2 YNFKEQ come from the germline V gene. The CDR3 spans 16 residues. Trimming cost V 1 base and J 4 bases, with 11 bases left between them. CDR3 DNA: TGTGCCAGCAGCCAAGCCGCAGGGTCCGGGGCCAACGTCCTGACTTTC. Its protein is CASSQAAGSGANVLTF.

The chain is built from TRBV5-1 and TRBJ1-2, with 7 bases lining up with TRBD1. Germline CDR1 SGHRS, CDR2 YFSETQ. The CDR3 totals 15 residues. V lost 1 base to trimming and J lost 3 bases; unmatched junction nucleotides: 6. The CDR3 bases are TGCGCCAGCAGCTTGCTGGGACAGCTTGACTATGGCTACACCTTC. Protein sequence: CASSLLGQLDYGYTF.

The chain recombines TRBV4-3 with TRBJ2-7; either TRBD1 or TRBD2 may fit D (6 bases each). Germline V CDR1 and CDR2: LGHNA, YSLEER. V lost 1 base, J lost 2 bases, and 12 bases lay in between. CDR3 size: 15 residues. The CDR3: CASSQGGGPTYEQYF. DNA of the CDR3: TGCGCCAGCAGCCAAGGTGGGGGGCCCACCTACGAGCAGTACTTC.

The chain carries TRBV27 and TRBJ2-7; D tentatively fits TRBD1 or TRBD2 (6 bases each). V dropped 3 bases and J dropped 2 bases, with 11 bases sitting between them. Germline CDR1 is MNHEY and CDR2 is SMNVEV (reference sequence). CDR3 length: 14 residues. The CDR3 region is CASSFGGGTYEQYF. The CDR3 nucleotides are TGTGCCAGCAGTTTCGGAGGGGGGACCTACGAGCAGTACTTC.

This chain uses TRBV9 with TRBJ2-1; D not resolved. V lost 3 bases, J lost 9 bases, and 10 bases lay in between. Germline V CDR1 and CDR2: SGDLS, YYNGEE. The CDR3 has 12 amino acids. In nucleotides, the CDR3 is TGTGCCAGCAGCGGGCCGACCGTTGAGCAGTTCTTC. This encodes CASSGPTVEQFF.

The chain uses TRBV7-2 and TRBJ2-2; no definite D call. The CDR3 sequence is 15 residues long. Looked up from germline, CDR1 is SGHTA and CDR2 is FQGNSA. Between the trimmed V and J ends, which lost 2 bases and 5 bases, there was a span of 12 bases. Here the CDR3 DNA reads TGTGCCAGCAGCTTAAGGGTGGAACGGACCGGGGAGCTGTTTTTT. Its protein is CASSLRVERTGELFF.

This sequence joins TRBV4-1 and TRBJ1-2, with 7 bases fitting TRBD1. With 2 bases clipped from V and 4 bases from J, the junction kept 10 bases outside the gene matches. Per germline, CDR1 MGHRA and CDR2 YSYEKL. CDR3 size: 16 residues. CDR3 DNA: TGCGCCAGCAGCCAAACTATAGGGACAGTCTTCTATGGCTACACCTTC. It specifies CASSQTIGTVFYGYTF.

The rearrangement joins TRBV25-1 to TRBJ1-2; 8 bases are a match to TRBD1. This CDR3 spans 15 amino acids. V gave up 5 bases and J gave up 2 bases; unmatched junction bases: 7. In germline, CDR1 is MGHDK, CDR2 SYGVNS. CDR3 nucleotides: TGTGCCAGCAGTCCCACCGGGACAGGAAACTATGGCTACACCTTC. Its translation is CASSPTGTGNYGYTF.

The chain has TRBV7-8 and TRBJ2-7, with 8 bases that match TRBD2. The CDR3 has 14 amino acids. In germline, CDR1 is SGHVS, CDR2 FQNEAQ. With 4 bases clipped from V and 3 bases from J, the junction kept 5 bases outside the gene matches. The CDR3 DNA reads as TGTGCCAGCAGCTCAGTAGCGGGGAACTACGAGCAGTACTTC. Protein product: CASSSVAGNYEQYF.

This clone has a handful of counts. V is TRBV9 and J is TRBJ1-6, with 7 nucleotides matching TRBD1. CDR1 and CDR2 from the germline V gene are SGDLS and YYNGEE. V trimming: 4 bases; J trimming: 4 bases; junction bases outside the gene matches: 20. CDR3 length equals 20 residues. CDR3 in DNA: TGTGCCAGCAGCTCACGTGCCCGGGACAGCCTCGGGGCTTATAATTCACCCCTCCACTTT. Amino acids: CASSSRARDSLGAYNSPLHF.

This clone was seen a few times. The chain employs TRBV27 and TRBJ1-1; weak D call: TRBD1 (6 bases). CDR1 is MNHEY and CDR2 is SMNVEV in the germline V gene (reference sequence). The CDR3 is 14 residues long. Trimming cost V 5 bases and J 1 base, with 11 bases left between them. The CDR3 bases are TGTGCCAGCAGTCTCTTGACAGGGAACACTGAAGCTTTCTTT. Its translation is CASSLLTGNTEAFF.